This TCR beta chain was sequenced during a study of cytomegalovirus exposure and HLA in healthy donors. Study-wide results and limits: Later analysis identified a missense DCLRE1C variant that was linked to TCR beta V- and J-gene trimming.

The PCR contained 60 Vbeta and 13 Jbeta primers. Repertoires were generated with immunoSEQ multiplex PCR, while TCRdb's copy carries only in-frame clones and drops some. The sample includes around 150,000 clones, about 66% of them seen just once. The germline gives CDR1 MRHNA, CDR2 SNTAGT. V was clipped by 4 bases and J by 2 bases; unmatched bases: 8. The CDR3 totals 16 residues. This clone was detected once. Its antigen is not identified. This TCR was recovered from a human donor in good health. The sequencing sample was made of PBMCs. The rearrangement links TRBV6-4 to TRBJ2-5; 9 bases are shared with TRBD2. The DNA of the CDR3 is TGTGCCAGCAGTGGAAGGACTAGCGCTGCGCAAGAGACCCAGTACTTC. Protein: CASSGRTSAAQETQYF.